This paragraph reports one T cell receptor beta chain. The antigen it binds to is not known. No much larger clone is present one base from it, and per-base qualities are unavailable. The source of the sample is a study of T cell responses to AZD1222 COVID-19 vaccine (dated by TCRdb to 2020 to 2023). For the wider study: A total of 233 trial participants underwent TCR sequencing, of whom 200 to 220 had received two doses of AZD1222 and about 26 had received two doses of the MenACWY control vaccine. Enrollment into the trials was organized by age into subgroups of 18-55, 56-69 and 70-plus years, and those subgroups contained roughly 150, 30 and 60 TCR-sequenced participants, respectively.

The sample's time point, from its label and the paper: about 28 days (+/-7) after the second vaccine dose. What this sample's treatment or condition label stands for: meningococcal conjugate vaccine given as trial control. Vaccinee samples came from UK trials COV001 and COV002, including a single-blind randomized controlled phase 2/3 trial of AZD1222 (ChAdOx1 nCoV-19) in healthy adults. Trial participant PBMC samples were collected at day 0 and day 28 after the second dose for TCRbeta chain sequencing. Overall study outcomes, separate from this receptor: Only five or six AZD1222 recipients were SARS-CoV-2 seropositive at baseline, limiting conclusions about previously exposed vaccinees. No day 14 peak-response samples were available, so repertoires were characterized only after the peak T cell response. Reportedly, almost half of the unique spike-specific TCRs recognized epitopes lying outside the regions that are mutated in the B.1.351 and B.1.1.7 variants. A significant rise in spike-specific TCR breadth and depth was observed after two AZD1222 doses relative to day 0 and relative to MenACWY recipients. The vaccine-associated CD4 TCRs covered the entire spike protein, and the dominant responses fell in regions 160-218 and 743-854. Most participants were white British and females outnumbered males, and the authors suggested that clonal diversity may have been underestimated. In the small 56-69-year group, the increase in depth fell short of significance, most likely because of low power.

CDR1 and CDR2, looked up from the germline V gene, are SQVTM and ANQGSEA. Spanning cysteine to phenylalanine, the CDR3 consists of 11 amino acids. CDR3 DNA only is kept here, 33 bases in frame from base 1. V is shortened by 3 bases, J by 7 bases, and the region joining them spans 9 bases. The CDR3 regions of human TCRbeta chains were analyzed by immunosequencing. In the original analysis: TCRs in the repertoires were compared against a reference library of SARS-CoV-2-specific TCRs that had been generated with the MIRA antigen-specificity platform. Breadth meant the fraction of unique TCRs that were SARS-CoV-2-associated, whereas depth meant the fraction of total T cells that were SARS-CoV-2-associated. Using the MIRA data, each spike-specific TCR was mapped to the spike region that the TCR reacts to and placed in a CD4 or CD8 class. Log10-transformed breadth and depth values were compared by one-way ANOVA with Sidak's multiple comparisons tests. The table comes from immuneACCESS by way of TCRdb, which keeps in-frame sequences with V and J called. Part of the clones is missing from these tables; in studies checked, under half for an unresolved V gene and the rest for unknown reasons. Clone size and V and J calls were adopted from that table, with D and trimming inferred from the DNA. Recorded for this sample are approximately 150,000 clones; about 89% of them occurred a single time. The ten largest clones capture about 7.5% of the sample.

This receptor was identified in an adult who received the MenACWY meningococcal vaccine as a control. Material: peripheral blood, obtained 28 days after the second dose of the MenACWY control vaccine. The V and J genes are TRBV29-1 and TRBJ1-2, with no confident D gene call. DNA sequence: TGCAGCGTTGATGGGGTCTCTGGCTACACCTTC. It translates as CSVDGVSGYTF.